The source of this T cell receptor beta chain is a study of blood T cells in healthy people across ages. V gave up 3 bases and J gave up 5 bases; unmatched junction bases: 5. The CDR3 extends over 14 amino acids. Then a second PCR, running about 7 to 11 cycles, was carried out with a sample-barcoded 5' primer and a J-beta primer mix. TCRdb passed the 5' RACE reads through MiXCR, listing each CDR3 protein once. The sample lists roughly 800,000 distinct CDR3 sequences; 58% were seen once. Regarding this clonotype: What it recognizes is unknown.

Study results and caveats: Donors of long life had a larger count of naive CD4+ cells and greater diversity than aged donors.

Donors each provided about 10 milliliters of peripheral blood. Each sample used at least 6 million PBMCs. Per sample, no less than 6 micrograms of total RNA were extracted. Sequencing was carried out using blood. The rearrangement uses TRBV12-3 or TRBV12-4 and TRBJ1-2; the match to TRBD1 covers 8 bases. The TCR comes from a man aged 25-40 years in good health. CDR3 protein: CASSFSGQEYGYTF. Here the CDR3 DNA reads TGTGCCAGCAGTTTTTCGGGACAGGAGTATGGCTACACCTTC.